The 2 T cell receptor beta chains in this list originate from one sample, sequenced in a study of T cell clones after liver transplantation. Libraries were prepared by immunoSEQ multiplex PCR; TCRdb keeps only in-frame clonotypes and omits some of them. The sample yields approximately 71,000 clones, about 91% seen once. The source was CD4+ T cells from blood, collected nearly 26 months after liver transplant. The receptors originated from a human patient who received a liver transplant. Some T cells may have originated in the graft donor.

The V call is TRBV5-1, the J call TRBJ2-3; 7 positions agree with TRBD2. V was pared by 4 bases and J by 3 bases, with 8 bases of the junction left unmatched. This CDR3 region has 15 residues. Germline-derived CDR1 and CDR2 are SGHRS and YFSETQ. The CDR3 DNA reads as TGCGCCAGCAGCCAGGGTGGGACTAAAACAGATACGCAGTATTTT. Its translation is CASSQGGTKTDTQYF.

This clone was counted once. V and J are TRBV5-1 and TRBJ2-3; TRBD2 aligns across 10 bases. The V gene's germline CDR1 is SGHRS and CDR2 YFSETQ. The CDR3 totals 15 residues. J gave up 9 bases and V 9 bases, and 16 bases lay outside the gene matches. The CDR3 protein is CATPPSGSMARTQYF. The CDR3, as DNA: TGCGCCACTCCTCCTAGCGGGAGTATGGCTAGGACGCAGTATTTT. Based on the CDR3 plus reference TRBV5-1 and TRBJ2-3, the full variable domain is KAGVTQTPRYLIKTRGQQVTLSCSPISGHRSVSWYQQTPGQGLQFLFEYFSETQRNKGNFPGRFSGRQFSNSRSEMNVSTLELGDSALYLCATPPSGSMARTQYFGPGTRLTVL.